The sequence of this TCR beta chain was determined in a study of control samples from healthy donors and cancer patients. Per the germline V gene, CDR1 is SGHRS and CDR2 is YFSETQ. The CDR3 length is 14 residues. With 0 bases clipped from V and 10 bases from J, the junction kept 7 bases outside the gene matches. In this sample, this clone turned up a few times. The table came from immunoSEQ multiplex PCR; TCRdb's copy has only in-frame clones and leaves some out. Here the sample spans 210,000 or so clones, roughly nine tenths being singletons. Sequencing was performed on blood. The gene calls are TRBV5-1 and TRBJ2-1; 7 nucleotides match TRBD1. This TCR derives from a man aged 25-40 years in good health. The CDR3 spells CASSLGQGIGEQFF. DNA for the CDR3: TGCGCCAGCAGCTTGGGACAGGGTATAGGCGAGCAGTTCTTC.